Below, 19 T cell receptor beta chains from the same sample are listed, as sequenced in a study of T-cell memory formation after mild COVID-19. MiXCR was run by TCRdb on the 5' RACE reads, yielding one entry per CDR3 protein. The top ten clones hold roughly 15% of a sample with approximately 150,000 distinct CDR3 sequences, roughly 15% of them seen once. Sequencing input: PBMCs or a T cell subset sorted from them (not recorded which). The receptors come from an adult woman who had mild COVID-19 (a few samples of this study predate the infection). Cell type and time point are not known.

CDR3 DNA sequence: TGCAGCGTTGAAGCAGGGCGAGAGACCCAGTACTTC. It codes for CSVEAGRETQYF. The chain carries TRBV29-1 and TRBJ2-5; TRBD1 is a possible D gene (5 bases). Between the trimmed V and J ends, which lost 1 base and 4 bases, there was a span of 7 bases. The CDR3 totals 12 residues. The germline V gene has CDR1 SQVTM and CDR2 ANQGSEA.

This clonotype has just a few counts. V usage is TRBV12-3 or TRBV12-4 and J usage is TRBJ2-5; 7 bases align to TRBD2. The CDR3 sequence is 16 residues long. V was pared by 5 bases and J by 1 base, with 10 bases of the junction left unmatched. This CDR3 is CASSPTGLAVQETQYF. In DNA, the CDR3 is TGTGCCAGCAGTCCCACCGGCCTAGCGGTCCAAGAGACCCAGTACTTC.

This clonotype showed up just a few times. The chain carries TRBV19 and TRBJ2-2; D may match TRBD1 or TRBD2 (6 bases each). This CDR3 contains 14 residues. CDR1 and CDR2 from the germline V gene are LNHDA and SQIVND (reference sequence). Trimming removed 4 bases from V and 2 bases from J, with 8 bases in between. The DNA for the CDR3 is TGTGCCAGTAGTACCGGGGGCAACACCGGGGAGCTGTTTTTT. It translates to CASSTGGNTGELFF. The full variable domain, its missing parts supplied by reference TRBV19 and TRBJ2-2, is DGGITQSPKYLFRKEGQNVTLSCEQNLNHDAMYWYRQDPGQGLRLIYYSQIVNDFQKGDIAEGYSVSREKKESFPLTVTSAQKNPTAFYLCASSTGGNTGELFFGEGSRLTVL.

This clonotype has only a few counts. V usage is TRBV3-1 and J usage is TRBJ2-1, with TRBD1 matching over 11 bases. CDR3 length: 16 amino acids. The V gene end was trimmed by 0 bases and the J gene end by 6 bases; junction bases not matched to a gene: 4. Looked up from germline, CDR1 is LGHDT and CDR2 is YNNKEL (reference sequence). CDR3 bases: TGTGCCAGCAGCCAAGAGGGACAGGGGGTCGTCAATGAGCAGTTCTTC. This sequence encodes CASSQEGQGVVNEQFF.

J is TRBJ2-1 and V is TRBV30, with D tentatively TRBD2 (6 bases). CDR3 length equals 14 residues. Germline-derived CDR1 and CDR2 are GTSNPN and SVGIG (reference sequence). Deletions cut 2 bases from V and 4 bases from J, with 12 bases between. The CDR3, as DNA: TGTGCCTGGAGTAGGACTACTCAATACAATGAGCAGTTCTTC. It yields the protein CAWSRTTQYNEQFF.

In this sample, this clonotype turned up a few times. The chain combines TRBV7-9 with TRBJ2-1; D unresolved. CDR3 length: 13 amino acids. Germline V gene data show CDR1 as SEHNR and CDR2 as FQNEAQ (reference sequence). V lost 2 bases to trimming and J lost 7 bases, with 9 bases between them. The DNA for the CDR3 is TGTGCCAGCAGCTTAAACCAATGGAATGAGCAGTTCTTC. It is translated as CASSLNQWNEQFF.

The chain links TRBV6-2 or TRBV6-3 to TRBJ2-5, with 10 positions matching TRBD2. This CDR3 has 15 residues. J gave up 5 bases and V 5 bases, and 8 bases lay outside the gene matches. Per germline, CDR1 MNHEY and CDR2 SVGEGT. The CDR3 DNA is TGTGCCAGCAGTCCTCTAGCGGGAGAATGGGAGACCCAGTACTTC. As protein: CASSPLAGEWETQYF.

The V call is TRBV6-1, the J call TRBJ2-7; the D is unclear. From germline, CDR1 is MNHNS and CDR2 SASEGT. Between the trimmed V and J ends, which lost 2 bases and 2 bases, there was a span of 13 bases. The CDR3 extends over 15 amino acids. CDR3 residues: CASSEFPTRAYEQYF. The CDR3 DNA reads as TGTGCCAGCAGTGAATTCCCCACGCGAGCCTACGAGCAGTACTTC.

V and J are TRBV5-1 and TRBJ2-3, with 9 bases aligning to TRBD2. Trimming at V came to 4 bases and at J to 4 bases, leaving 10 bases not matched to a gene. The CDR3 length is 16 residues. Germline V CDR1 and CDR2: SGHRS, YFSETQ. The CDR3 reads CASSIGASGNADTQYF. CDR3 nucleotides: TGCGCCAGCAGCATTGGGGCTAGCGGGAATGCAGATACGCAGTATTTT.

This clonotype was seen a few times. CDR3 sequence reads: CASSGSRGPSSYEQYF. The CDR3 bases are TGTGCCAGCAGTGGGTCCCGTGGCCCCAGCTCCTACGAGCAGTACTTC. The chain uses TRBV25-1 and TRBJ2-7; unclear D gene. The CDR3 runs to 16 residues. Germline V CDR1 and CDR2: MGHDK, SYGVNS. Trimming took 4 bases from V and 0 from J, leaving 16 bases between them.

The V call is TRBV7-8, the J call TRBJ2-5; D remains unclear. Between the trimmed V and J ends, which lost 1 base and 4 bases, there was a span of 10 bases. Germline CDR1 and CDR2: SGHVS and FQNEAQ. The length of the CDR3 is 14 residues. DNA for the CDR3: TGTGCCAGCAGCTTAGTCCCAAGCAGAGAGACCCAGTACTTC. Protein sequence: CASSLVPSRETQYF.

This rearrangement joins TRBV12-3 or TRBV12-4 to TRBJ1-5, with D unclear. The CDR3 loop spans 14 amino acids. Trimming shortened V by 2 bases and J by 6 bases, and 11 bases separated the two germline ends. This CDR3 is CASSLHGFGQPQHF. CDR3 nucleotide sequence: TGTGCCAGCAGTTTACACGGTTTCGGTCAGCCCCAGCATTTT.

The chain joins TRBV15 to TRBJ2-5; 7 bases are shared with TRBD1. From germline, CDR1 is LNHNV and CDR2 YYDKDF (reference sequence). The CDR3 has 19 amino acids. J gave up 5 bases and V 1 base, and 19 bases lay outside the gene matches. The CDR3 coding sequence is TGTGCCACCAGCAGAGGACCCTCCTCCGGGACAGCCTGGGGGGAGACCCAGTACTTC. It yields the protein CATSRGPSSGTAWGETQYF.

This clonotype has just a few counts. V and J are TRBV6-6 and TRBJ1-3, with a tentative D call TRBD1 (5 bases). Germline V gene lookup returns CDR1 MNHNY and CDR2 SVGAGI (reference sequence). The CDR3 sequence is 16 residues long. V lost 2 bases to trimming and J lost 0 bases, with 11 bases between them. CDR3 region: CASSYDRGSSGNTIYF. CDR3 nucleotide sequence: TGTGCCAGCAGTTACGATCGGGGGTCCTCTGGAAACACCATATATTTT.

This clonotype was picked up many times. This CDR3 is CATSASNEQFF. CDR3 nucleotide sequence: TGTGCCACCAGTGCTTCCAATGAGCAGTTCTTC. The chain combines TRBV24-1 with TRBJ2-1; D is unclear. V was cut by 5 bases and J by 6 bases, with 4 bases left in between. The CDR3 extends over 11 amino acids. From germline, CDR1 is KGHDR and CDR2 SFDVKD.

CDR3 DNA: TGTGCCAGCAGTCCCGATCCGACGCTCAACTATGGCTACACCTTC. It yields the protein CASSPDPTLNYGYTF. This chain joins TRBV12-3 or TRBV12-4 and TRBJ1-2; D call uncertain. V gave up 5 bases and J gave up 2 bases, with 15 bases separating them. The CDR3 totals 15 residues.

This clonotype appeared a few times. The rearrangement links TRBV7-9 to TRBJ2-3; either TRBD1 or TRBD2 may supply D (7 bases each). Germline V lookup: CDR1 SEHNR, CDR2 FQNEAQ (reference sequence). Trimming left V 5 bases short and J 7 bases short, with 16 bases between. The CDR3 extends over 14 amino acids. CDR3 nucleotides: TGTGCCAGCAGCCCAGGGGGGGTTTTGAATACGCAGTATTTT. Translating it yields CASSPGGVLNTQYF. The variable domain in full, with the rest retrieved from reference TRBV7-9 and TRBJ2-3, is DTGVSQNPRHKITKRGQNVTFRCDPISEHNRLYWYRQTLGQGPEFLTYFQNEAQLEKSRLLSDRFSAERPKGSFSTLEIQRTEQGDSAMYLCASSPGGVLNTQYFGPGTRLTVL.

V is TRBV19 and J is TRBJ2-7; the match to TRBD2 covers 8 bases. The ends lost 3 bases at V and 5 bases at J; junction bases unmatched: 9. The CDR3 extends over 15 amino acids. Germline V lookup: CDR1 LNHDA, CDR2 SQIVND (reference sequence). CDR3 DNA sequence: TGTGCCAGTAGTATCGAGCGGGAGTATGATAACGAGCAGTACTTC. Encoded protein: CASSIEREYDNEQYF.

This clonotype was seen a few times. V is TRBV20-1 and J is TRBJ1-1; 8 bases map to TRBD1. Germline V gene sequence: CDR1 DFQATT, CDR2 SNEGSKA (reference sequence). The CDR3 covers 15 residues. Trimming cost V 6 bases and J 0 bases; bases outside gene matches: 9. CDR3 nucleotide sequence: TGCAGTGCGCGGCGGCAGGGGGCAGTGAACACTGAAGCTTTCTTT. Its translation is CSARRQGAVNTEAFF.